The 18 T cell receptor beta chains reported below all come from one sample, sequenced in a study of identical twins listed by TCRdb under 2016. To prepare the library, 5' RACE was applied. TCRdb shows the sequencer as Illumina HiSeq 2000. The raw public data were reprocessed by TCRdb itself: fastp quality trimming at Q25, MiXCR clonotype calling, in-frame beta chains only. Each CDR3 protein gets just one entry, which takes the most common genes and DNA from the rows behind it. This sample gives 1.5 million to 2 million distinct CDR3 sequences in total; less than 35% of them show up just once. The ten largest account for 0.27% of the sample. Sequenced input: cord blood. These receptors were taken from a newborn girl in good health.

The chain couples TRBV6-1 to TRBJ1-1; 8 nucleotides match TRBD1. Germline V lookup: CDR1 MNHNS, CDR2 SASEGT. J gave up 1 base and V 6 bases, and 7 bases lay outside the gene matches. The length of the CDR3 is 15 residues. The chain's CDR3 is CASRTTGVGNTEAFF. CDR3 nucleotide sequence: TGTGCCAGCAGGACGACAGGGGTGGGGAACACTGAAGCTTTCTTT.

V and J are TRBV20-1 and TRBJ2-2; TRBD2 matches 11 bases. The J segment lost 4 bases and the V segment lost 3 bases, leaving 13 bases of the junction unmatched. The germline V gene encodes CDR1 DFQATT and CDR2 SNEGSKA (reference sequence). The CDR3 is 18 amino acids. As DNA, the CDR3 is TGCAGTGCTAGTTCAACCGGGACTAGCGGACCTCCCACCGGGGAGCTGTTTTTT. Protein product: CSASSTGTSGPPTGELFF.

The chain recombines TRBV20-1 with TRBJ2-7; TRBD2 agrees at 9 bases. This CDR3 is built from 14 residues. Germline loops: CDR1 DFQATT, CDR2 SNEGSKA (reference sequence). After removal of 6 bases from V and 3 bases from J, the junction contained 9 bases not matched to a gene. The CDR3 DNA reads as TGCAGTGCCAGCTCCGGGACTAGCTTCTACGAGCAGTACTTC. It specifies CSASSGTSFYEQYF.

In DNA, the CDR3 is TGTGCCAGCAGCCCCTTAGGACTAGCGGGAGGGCCGGCCAAAAACATTCAGTACTTC. This encodes CASSPLGLAGGPAKNIQYF. The V call is TRBV28, the J call TRBJ2-4; TRBD2 aligns across 15 bases. The germline V gene encodes CDR1 MDHEN and CDR2 SYDVKM. CDR3 size: 19 residues. The J segment lost 1 base and the V segment lost 6 bases, leaving 10 bases of the junction unmatched.

The chain has TRBV4-1 and TRBJ2-5, with D possibly called TRBD1 or TRBD2 (5 bases each). The J call is in doubt because the DNA end fits TRBJ2-7 better. The CDR3 covers 14 residues. In germline, CDR1 is MGHRA, CDR2 YSYEKL. The CDR3 loop is CASSQRDQAVEQYF. The CDR3 coding sequence is TGCGCCAGCAGCCAAAGGGACCAGGCGGTCGAGCAGTACTTC.

This chain links TRBV11-2 with TRBJ1-1, with a possible D match to TRBD1 (6 bases). The germline V gene encodes CDR1 SGHAT and CDR2 FQNNGV. Trimming shortened V by 1 base and J by 4 bases, and 13 bases separated the two germline ends. The CDR3 extends over 15 amino acids. The CDR3 nucleotides are TGTGCCAGCAGCTTAGCCACAGGGTGGACCACTGAAGCTTTCTTT. Translation: CASSLATGWTTEAFF.

This clonotype was seen only a few times. The rearrangement links TRBV29-1 to TRBJ1-1, with TRBD1 as a possible D gene (5 bases). Germline values: CDR1 SQVTM, CDR2 ANQGSEA. The CDR3 sequence is 12 residues long. Trimming cost V 6 bases and J 0 bases, with 8 bases left between them. As DNA, the CDR3 is TGCAGCGTGCGCAGGGTGAACACTGAAGCTTTCTTT. This gives the protein CSVRRVNTEAFF.

The rearrangement links TRBV4-1 to TRBJ1-1; TRBD1 agrees at 12 bases. The CDR3 spans 17 residues. Germline CDR1 is MGHRA and CDR2 is YSYEKL. The ends lost 3 bases at V and 3 bases at J; junction bases unmatched: 8. The DNA for the CDR3 is TGCGCCAGCAGCCAGGCGGGACAGGGGGCAAGGGACACTGAAGCTTTCTTT. Its protein product is CASSQAGQGARDTEAFF.

This clonotype was observed a single time. This chain joins TRBV7-9 and TRBJ1-1; D remains ambiguous. Trimming took off 2 bases at V and 5 bases at J, with 6 bases between the two ends. The CDR3 has 12 residues. Germline CDR1 and CDR2: SEHNR and FQNEAQ (reference sequence). The CDR3 sequence is CASSLITTEAFF. The CDR3 region has the DNA TGTGCCAGCAGCTTAATTACGACTGAAGCTTTCTTT.

To note about this clonotype: One junction end does not reproduce the germline sequence, and a read error may be involved. The V and J genes are TRBV28 and TRBJ2-3; D is uncertain. The CDR3 sequence is 13 residues long. Germline-derived CDR1 and CDR2 are MDHEN and SYDVKM. DNA of the CDR3: TGTACCAGCAGTTTTAAGAACAGAGATACGCAGTATTTT. Its translation: CTSSFKNRDTQYF.

In this sample, this clonotype turned up a few times. The junction does not match germline at one end; this may be a read error. This chain uses TRBV4-2 with TRBJ1-1; tentative D call: TRBD1 (5 bases). The length of the CDR3 is 14 residues. Germline CDR1 is LGHNA and CDR2 is YNFKEQ. The DNA for the CDR3 is TGTGCCAGCAGCCCTTTATCAGGGAACACTGAAGCCTTCTTT. It codes for CASSPLSGNTEAFF.

This clonotype showed up just a few times. The chain employs TRBV12-3 or TRBV12-4 and TRBJ2-5; 13 bases line up with TRBD2. With 6 bases clipped from V and 11 bases from J, the junction kept 12 bases outside the gene matches. This CDR3 comprises 15 residues. This chain's CDR3 is CASSLRTSGGNEQYF. The CDR3 coding sequence is TGTGCCAGCAGCCTTCGGACTAGCGGGGGCAATGAGCAGTACTTC.

V usage is TRBV3-1 and J usage is TRBJ2-1; TRBD2 is a possible D gene (6 bases). This CDR3 region has 19 residues. Germline-derived CDR1 and CDR2 are LGHDT and YNNKEL (reference sequence). Trimming shortened V by 4 bases and J by 2 bases, and 24 bases separated the two germline ends. CDR3 nucleotide sequence: TGTGCCAGCAGCCCCCCAGGAGAAAGACTAGTAGTGCCCTACAATGAGCAGTTCTTC. Translated: CASSPPGERLVVPYNEQFF.

The rearrangement links TRBV28 to TRBJ2-2; TRBD1 might be the D (6 bases). CDR1 and CDR2 from the germline V gene are MDHEN and SYDVKM. The length of the CDR3 is 15 residues. Trimming removed 10 bases from V and 5 bases from J, with 20 bases in between. CDR3 DNA sequence: TGTGCCACATCAACTGACAGGCGGTATACCGGGGAGCTGTTTTTT. This sequence encodes CATSTDRRYTGELFF.

The rearrangement uses TRBV9 and TRBJ2-5; 10 bases are a match to TRBD2. The CDR3 is made up of 18 amino acids. V was clipped by 0 bases and J by 5 bases; unmatched bases: 13. Germline-derived CDR1 and CDR2 are SGDLS and YYNGEE. The CDR3 reads CASSVDPIAGGTLETQYF. CDR3 nucleotide sequence: TGTGCCAGCAGCGTAGACCCAATAGCGGGAGGAACTTTGGAGACCCAGTACTTC.

This sequence joins TRBV2 and TRBJ1-2; D call uncertain. The CDR3 has 15 residues. Between the trimmed V and J ends, which lost 6 bases and 4 bases, there was a span of 18 bases. Germline V gene lookup returns CDR1 SNHLY and CDR2 FYNNEI. CDR3 residues: CASSEQAYVSYGYTF. The CDR3 region has the DNA TGTGCCAGCAGCGAACAAGCATACGTGAGCTATGGCTACACCTTC.

There are a few counts of this clonotype. This rearrangement joins TRBV6-5 to TRBJ2-7; 8 bases are shared with TRBD2. Germline CDR1 and CDR2: MNHEY and SVGAGI. The CDR3 consists of 16 residues. The V and J ends lost 0 bases and 4 bases, in that order; junction bases with no gene match: 8. CDR3 bases: TGTGCCAGCAGTTACTCCCAGGCGGGAGGTTGGTACGAGCAGTACTTC. It is translated as CASSYSQAGGWYEQYF.

A few counts support this clonotype. The V call is TRBV4-1, the J call TRBJ2-7; the D is unclear. This CDR3 comprises 14 residues. Trimming left V 4 bases short and J 2 bases short, with 12 bases between. Germline CDR1 MGHRA, CDR2 YSYEKL. Written as DNA, the CDR3 is TGCGCCAGCAGCCCAACCCTACAGCCCTACGAGCAGTACTTC. Residues: CASSPTLQPYEQYF.